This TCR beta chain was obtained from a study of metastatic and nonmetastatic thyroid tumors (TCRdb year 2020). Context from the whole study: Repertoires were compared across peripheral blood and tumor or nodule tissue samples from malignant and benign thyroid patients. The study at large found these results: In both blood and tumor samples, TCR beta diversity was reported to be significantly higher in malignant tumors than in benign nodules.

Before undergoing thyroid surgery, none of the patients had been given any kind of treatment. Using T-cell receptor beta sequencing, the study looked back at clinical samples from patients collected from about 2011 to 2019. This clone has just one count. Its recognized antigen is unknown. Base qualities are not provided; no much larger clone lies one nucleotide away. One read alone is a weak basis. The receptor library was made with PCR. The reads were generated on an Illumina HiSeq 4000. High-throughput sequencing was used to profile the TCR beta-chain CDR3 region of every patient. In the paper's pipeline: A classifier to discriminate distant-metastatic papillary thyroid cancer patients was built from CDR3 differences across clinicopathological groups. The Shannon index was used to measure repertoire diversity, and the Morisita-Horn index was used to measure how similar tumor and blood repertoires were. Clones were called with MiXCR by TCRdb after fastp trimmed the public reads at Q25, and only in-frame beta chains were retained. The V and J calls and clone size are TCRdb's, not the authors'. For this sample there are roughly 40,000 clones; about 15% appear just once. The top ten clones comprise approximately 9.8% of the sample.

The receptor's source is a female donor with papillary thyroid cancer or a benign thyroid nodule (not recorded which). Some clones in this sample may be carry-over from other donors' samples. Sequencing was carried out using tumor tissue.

The base sequence is TGCAGTGTTACCCCTGGGACAGGGTTCTCCGAGCAGTACTTC. It translates to CSVTPGTGFSEQYF. Rearrangement joined TRBV20-1 to TRBJ2-7; TRBD1 fits 9 bases in the junction. Including cysteine and phenylalanine, the CDR3 has 14 amino acids. Only the CDR3 DNA is retained, 42 bases long and in frame from the first base. The germline V gene (reference sequence) sets CDR1 to DFQATT and CDR2 to SNEGSKA. The germline V and J ends show losses of 7 bases and 6 bases respectively, and no gene match explains 13 bases of the junction.